This TCR beta chain was sequenced in a study of cytomegalovirus exposure and HLA in healthy donors. Study-wide results and caveats: Across donors, most TCRs were seen rarely, yet some public ones were widespread. The study designated roughly 160 TCR beta chains cytomegalovirus-associated.

Data came from immunoSEQ multiplex PCR; TCRdb stores just in-frame clones and leaves some out. The sample yields approximately 80,000 clones, roughly 93% seen once. Worth noting for this clone: Its antigen is unidentified.

The donors were in the roughly 120-subject validation cohort; that cohort was separate from the 666-subject first cohort. The CDR3 sequence is 15 residues long. Per germline, CDR1 SGHVS and CDR2 FQNEAQ. V gave up 3 bases and J gave up 3 bases, with 12 bases separating them. The sample taken for sequencing was PBMCs. This TCR derives from a woman between 25 and 40 years old in good health and CMV-seronegative. V gene TRBV7-8 combines with J gene TRBJ1-5, with D possibly matching TRBD1 (5 bases). In nucleotides, the CDR3 is TGTGCCAGCAGCTTGCGTTGGGGGGTCAATCAGCCCCAGCATTTT. Encoded protein: CASSLRWGVNQPQHF. Together with reference TRBV7-8 and TRBJ1-5, the CDR3 gives the full variable domain: GAGVSQSPRYKVAKRGQDVALRCDPISGHVSLFWYQQALGQGPEFLTYFQNEAQLDKSGLPSDRFFAERPEGSVSTLKIQRTQQEDSAVYLCASSLRWGVNQPQHFGDGTRLSIL.